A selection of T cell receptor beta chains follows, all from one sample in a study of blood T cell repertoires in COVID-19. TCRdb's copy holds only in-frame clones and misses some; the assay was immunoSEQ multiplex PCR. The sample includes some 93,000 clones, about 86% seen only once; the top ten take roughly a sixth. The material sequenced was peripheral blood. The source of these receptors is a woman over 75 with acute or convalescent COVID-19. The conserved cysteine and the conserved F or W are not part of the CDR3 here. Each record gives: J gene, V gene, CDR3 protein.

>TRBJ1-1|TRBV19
ASSSRQRSTEAF
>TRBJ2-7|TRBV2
ASVKPIRYEQY
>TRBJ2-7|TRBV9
ASSVEAGGPYEQY
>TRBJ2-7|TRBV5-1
ASSLGTGAYEQY
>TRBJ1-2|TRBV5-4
ASHLGGPRDHGYT
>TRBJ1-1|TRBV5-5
ASSLEPLRNTEAF
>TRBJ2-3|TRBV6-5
ASSYGWDTQY
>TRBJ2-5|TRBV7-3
ASSPRGGETQY
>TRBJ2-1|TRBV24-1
AAAGASVNEQF
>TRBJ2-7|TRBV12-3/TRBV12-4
ASSFRETYEQY
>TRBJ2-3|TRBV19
ASSIDGTDTQY
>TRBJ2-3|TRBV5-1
ARSPGGGRTDTQY
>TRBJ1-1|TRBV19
ASSPLRGRNTEAF
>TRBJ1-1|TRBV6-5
ASRVIRGGTEAF
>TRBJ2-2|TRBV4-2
ASSRTGGSGELF
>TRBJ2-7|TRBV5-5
ASSPEGGYEQY
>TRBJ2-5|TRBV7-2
ASSSSTSGGLETQY
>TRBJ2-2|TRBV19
ASSRSQGGTGELF
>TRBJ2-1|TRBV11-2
ASSPGTSGRDEQF
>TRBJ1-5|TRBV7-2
ASSLDRGNQPQH
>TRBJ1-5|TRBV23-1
ASSHPVDRYSNQPQH
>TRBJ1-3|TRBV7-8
ASSPRTISLGNTIY
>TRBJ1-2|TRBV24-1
ATSGTGTGVGYT
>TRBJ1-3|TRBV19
ASSPRTGGRNTIY
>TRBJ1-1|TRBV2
ASGREVKNTEAF
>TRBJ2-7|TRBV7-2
ASSLGGGNEQY
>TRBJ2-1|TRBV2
ASSEGGGSSYNEQF
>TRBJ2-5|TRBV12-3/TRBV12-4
ASSFGRETQY
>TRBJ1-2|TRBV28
ASSLGQENYGYT
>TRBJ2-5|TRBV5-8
ASGGGGTSKETQY
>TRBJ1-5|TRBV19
ASRTGAHDQPQH
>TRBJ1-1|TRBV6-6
ASRLYSEAF
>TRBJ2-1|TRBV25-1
ASSEEPSGGGNEQF
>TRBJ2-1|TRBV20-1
SAPRGNEQF
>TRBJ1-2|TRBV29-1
SVDRANYGYT
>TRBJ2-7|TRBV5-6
ASSLEPAYEQY
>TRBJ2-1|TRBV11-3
ASSLDPGEQF